The clone carrying this T cell receptor (beta chain) has only one observation. The data belong to a study of blood T cell repertoires in COVID-19. Study in general: The study drew acute and convalescent COVID-19 samples from the United States, Italy and Spain. From T cells, B-cell-depleted T cells, or PBMCs came the material, which was cDNA or gDNA.

Germline values: CDR1 LNHDA, CDR2 SQIVND (reference sequence). Trimming left V 5 bases short and J 7 bases short, with 11 bases between. CDR3 length: 12 amino acids. Assay used: immunoSEQ multiplex PCR; TCRdb lists only in-frame clones, some missing. Among about 200,000 clones listed, about 92% were seen once. Sample: peripheral blood. The genes are TRBV19 and TRBJ2-5; TRBD2 is a possible D gene (5 bases). The source of this sequence is a young man with acute or convalescent COVID-19. The CDR3 DNA sequence: TGTGCCAGTAGTGAGGGTCCGGGGACCCAGTACTTC. Protein: CASSEGPGTQYF. The whole variable domain, filled in from reference TRBV19 and TRBJ2-5, reads DGGITQSPKYLFRKEGQNVTLSCEQNLNHDAMYWYRQDPGQGLRLIYYSQIVNDFQKGDIAEGYSVSREKKESFPLTVTSAQKNPTAFYLCASSEGPGTQYFGPGTRLLVL.